One sample yielded the 7 T cell receptor beta chains listed below, sequenced in a study of read filtering for tumor transcriptome and immune sequencing (dated by TCRdb to 2018 to 2020). These reads were obtained on an Illumina HiSeq 4000. The Immunoverse kit was used to build TCR libraries from 400 to 500 ng RNA, with molecular barcoded adaptors covering alpha/delta and beta/gamma chains. TCRdb trimmed the raw reads at Q25, called clones with MiXCR and kept productive beta chains. CDR3 protein sequences are deduplicated, and each keeps its most common genes and DNA. This sample is represented by tens of thousands of distinct CDR3 sequences; approximately 15% of them were singletons. The leading ten clones occupy about 45% of the sample. Sample: a population of CD138-negative cells sorted from bone marrow. The cell subset or site label here, explained by the study, means: bone marrow mononuclear cells depleted of CD138+ plasma/myeloma cells by negative magnetic selection. The origin of the receptors is a donor at least 40 years old with multiple myeloma.

This clonotype was observed at least ten times. The V call is TRBV15, the J call TRBJ2-1, with TRBD2 matching over 14 bases. The trim removed 4 bases at V and 5 bases at J, leaving 1 base unmatched. The CDR3 consists of 15 residues. Germline CDR1 and CDR2: LNHNV and YYDKDF (reference sequence). CDR3 bases: TGTGCCACCAGCAAGGGACTAGCGGGAGACAATGAGCAGTTCTTC. Its translation is CATSKGLAGDNEQFF.

With regard to this clonotype: This CDR3 is missing its conserved last phenylalanine or tryptophan, likely due to a read error. It is unclear where the CDR3 begins or ends on the DNA, so no DNA is shown, and the CDR3 is as TCRdb lists it. The chain has TRBV12-3 or TRBV12-4 and TRBJ2-1; TRBD1, as called in the table, went unchecked against the DNA. The CDR3 adds up to 14 amino acids, both ends counted. The CDR3 spells CASSLQGAYNEQIC.

This clonotype has ten or more counts. The gene calls are TRBV6-6 and TRBJ2-3; D gene ambiguous. CDR1 MNHNY and CDR2 SVGAGI come from the germline V gene (reference sequence). This CDR3 has 14 amino acids. V was cut by 2 bases and J by 2 bases, with 8 bases left in between. DNA of the CDR3: TGTGCCAGCAGTTACGGTCAAGACACAGATACGCAGTATTTT. This encodes CASSYGQDTDTQYF.

This clonotype was seen at least ten times. Germline is not matched at one junction end, which may reflect a read error. The V call is TRBV30, the J call TRBJ2-1; 7 bases align to TRBD2. CDR3 length: 14 amino acids. Germline loops: CDR1 GTSNPN, CDR2 SVGIG (reference sequence). The CDR3 spells CAWGERGVYNEQFF. In DNA, the CDR3 is TGTGCCTGGGGCGAGCGGGGAGTGTACAATGAGCAGTTCTTT.

In this sample, this clonotype turned up many times. CDR3 in amino acids: CASRPGGNTGELFF. The CDR3, as DNA: TGTGCCAGCAGACCAGGGGGGAACACCGGGGAGCTGTTTTTT. V is TRBV12-3 or TRBV12-4 and J is TRBJ2-2; TRBD1 matches at 7 bases. The CDR3 runs 14 residues. J lost 1 base, V lost 6 bases, and 2 bases had no gene match.

This clonotype was seen at least ten times. The genes are TRBV25-1 and TRBJ2-1; D is undetermined. Germline loops: CDR1 MGHDK, CDR2 SYGVNS. This CDR3 is built from 14 residues. V lost 1 base, J lost 5 bases, and 9 bases lay in between. CDR3 sequence: CASSEWVPDNEQFF. The CDR3 bases are TGTGCCAGCAGTGAATGGGTGCCAGACAATGAGCAGTTCTTC.

Many counts were recorded for this clonotype. The chain combines TRBV19 with TRBJ2-1; D may be TRBD2 (5 bases). V was shortened by 3 bases and J by 9 bases, with 18 bases between the two germline ends. The length of the CDR3 is 15 residues. CDR1 LNHDA and CDR2 SQIVND come from the germline V gene (reference sequence). Written as DNA, the CDR3 is TGTGCCAGTAGTATCCAGGCACAATCGGCGGGTGAGCAGTTCTTC. This gives the protein CASSIQAQSAGEQFF.